This T cell receptor (beta chain) derives from a study of blood T cell repertoires in COVID-19. About the study: COVID-19 samples from acute and convalescent phases originated in the United States, Italy and Spain. Sample material is recorded as cDNA or gDNA derived from T cells, B-cell-depleted T cells, or PBMCs.

Original methodology: For nucleated cells, counts were estimated from reference gene primer amplification. The assay was immunoSEQ multiplex PCR, and TCRdb's table has in-frame clones only and misses some. Clone size and the V and J calls come from that table; the DNA yielded D and trimming. The sample lists about 110,000 clones, over 65% occurring once. The ends were cut back, 0 bases at V and 4 bases at J, with 11 bases in the middle. The CDR3 sequence is 15 residues long. Germline values: CDR1 SGHRS, CDR2 YFSETQ. The clonotype was recovered from a woman aged 40 to 50 with acute or convalescent COVID-19. This chain uses TRBV5-1 with TRBJ1-5; D possibly corresponds to TRBD1 (6 bases). The sample taken for sequencing was peripheral blood. Here the CDR3 reads CASSLGVQGNQPQHF. The CDR3 bases are TGCGCCAGCAGCTTGGGGGTACAGGGAAATCAGCCCCAGCATTTT. Variable domain in full (rest from reference TRBV5-1 and TRBJ1-5): KAGVTQTPRYLIKTRGQQVTLSCSPISGHRSVSWYQQTPGQGLQFLFEYFSETQRNKGNFPGRFSGRQFSNSRSEMNVSTLELGDSALYLCASSLGVQGNQPQHFGDGTRLSIL.